This TCR beta chain was identified during a study of blood T cells in healthy people across ages (dated by TCRdb to the mid-2010s). Background on the whole study: In model experiments, template switching captured roughly one uniquely barcoded TCR beta cDNA molecule for every two T cells. Using deep sequencing normalized with unique cDNA molecular identifiers, the study measured how TCR beta repertoire diversity changes with age. Donors were grouped into four age groups: young (average roughly 16 years), middle-aged (39), aged (around 60) and long-lived (approximately 81). Donors of different ages were randomly distributed across sequencing lanes to avoid experimental bias. Two additional independent replicas of 1 million unique cDNA reads from the same blood draw were analyzed for two donors (one aged 18 to 29 and one aged 80 or older). The research as a whole found: Observed TCR beta diversity per million T cells fell roughly linearly with age, and a significant reduction was already apparent by age roughly 41. Compared with the aged group, more naive CD4+ T cells, fewer expanded clones and increased TCR diversity were shown by the long-lived group, suggesting age selection. Since profiling was done on bulk unsorted PBMCs, naive and antigen-experienced compartments could not be conclusively compared. Estimates of total diversity based on one million sequenced T cells were regarded as lower bounds and as underestimates. The CMV infection status of donors was not known, potentially confounding age-related changes in expanded clonotypes. The percentage of naive T cells measured by flow cytometry correlated strongly with observed TCR beta diversity.

This clonotype was picked up a small number of times. Its recognized antigen is unknown. No much larger clone exists at a distance of one base, and base qualities are not known. From its cysteine to its phenylalanine, the CDR3 spans 15 amino acids. Kept here is only the CDR3 DNA, which spans 45 bases and is read in frame from base 1. Trimming at the junction amounts to 6 bases on V and 10 bases on J, and the germline ends lie 22 bases apart. The library was made by 5' RACE. TCRdb lists the instrument as Illumina HiSeq 2500. The second PCR ran for roughly 7 to 12 cycles and used a J-beta primer mix along with a sample-barcoded 5' primer. A template-switch 5' adaptor carrying 12 random nucleotides introduced a unique molecular identifier onto each TCR beta cDNA molecule. Each sample yielded at least 2.5 million CDR3-containing paired-end reads. All of the RNA was converted into first-strand cDNA using the Mint cDNA synthesis kit, with a TRBC-specific oligonucleotide serving as the primer. Following uracil-DNA glycosylase treatment, all cDNA underwent a first 18-cycle PCR with the universal primers M1SS and BC2_uni_R. The original methods were these. For normalization, 1 million high-quality reads were randomly selected from each sample, with every read carrying a distinct molecular identifier. Instead of being binned into consensus sequences, reads that shared molecular identifiers were thrown out. MiTCR, run with a Q25 quality threshold and the strictest error-elimination algorithm, handled CDR3 identification, clonotype clustering and error correction. A nonparametric unseen species model using Euler transformation provided a lower-bound estimate of total TCR beta diversity. TCRdb redid the processing of the public reads, applying fastp at Q25 and MiXCR, and retained in-frame beta chains. Here each entry gathers all rows of one CDR3 protein and keeps the most common genes and DNA. TCRdb assigned the V and J calls; the authors' analysis was not used. The sample data list some 900,000 distinct CDR3 sequences, and more than 25% of these were observed just once. Roughly a sixth of the sample is in the top ten clones.

Systemically healthy Caucasian individuals from Russia, roughly 40 in total and aged roughly 6 to 100 years, were included as donors. Ten milliliters of peripheral blood were drawn from each donor into EDTA-treated Vacutainer tubes. PBMCs were isolated by Ficoll-Paque density-gradient centrifugation, with at least 7 million obtained per sample. Trizol reagent was used to extract total RNA from PBMCs, with at least 5.5 micrograms per sample. Naive CD45RAhigh/CD27high T cell percentages were measured by flow cytometry on a PBMC aliquot from every donor. This chain joins TRBV12-3 or TRBV12-4 to TRBJ1-5; the D gene is possibly TRBD1, with 6 bases matching. Sample: blood. The clonotype was recovered from a woman older than 75 in good health. The DNA is as follows: TGTGCCAGCAGACTACAGGGATTGGGGGGCGGACCCCAGCATTTT. It is translated as CASRLQGLGGGPQHF.